This T cell receptor beta chain was obtained from a study of blood T cell repertoires in COVID-19. About the research overall: T cells, B-cell-depleted T cells, or PBMCs supplied cDNA or gDNA.

V was trimmed by 3 bases and J by 13 bases, leaving 10 bases between them. CDR3 length: 12 residues. Germline V gives CDR1 LNHDA, CDR2 SQIVND (reference sequence). This clone was counted many times. Those enrolled, adults aged roughly 18 to 89 years, came from about two dozen US areas. Symptom resolution, clearance, or two negative PCRs marked the recovered donors of Cohort 3. Measured with immunoSEQ multiplex PCR; TCRdb has only the in-frame clones, and not every one. The sample contains some 300,000 clones, roughly 84% of which appear only once. The chain carries TRBV19 and TRBJ1-6, with no clear D. Sequenced material: PBMCs or T cells enriched from blood (not recorded which). The origin of this receptor is a woman aged 25 to 39 who had recovered from COVID-19. CDR3 region: CASSMRDMPLHF. The CDR3 DNA is TGTGCCAGTAGTATGCGTGACATGCCCCTCCACTTT. Looking up the rest from reference TRBV19 and TRBJ1-6 gives the full variable domain: DGGITQSPKYLFRKEGQNVTLSCEQNLNHDAMYWYRQDPGQGLRLIYYSQIVNDFQKGDIAEGYSVSREKKESFPLTVTSAQKNPTAFYLCASSMRDMPLHFGNGTRLTVT.